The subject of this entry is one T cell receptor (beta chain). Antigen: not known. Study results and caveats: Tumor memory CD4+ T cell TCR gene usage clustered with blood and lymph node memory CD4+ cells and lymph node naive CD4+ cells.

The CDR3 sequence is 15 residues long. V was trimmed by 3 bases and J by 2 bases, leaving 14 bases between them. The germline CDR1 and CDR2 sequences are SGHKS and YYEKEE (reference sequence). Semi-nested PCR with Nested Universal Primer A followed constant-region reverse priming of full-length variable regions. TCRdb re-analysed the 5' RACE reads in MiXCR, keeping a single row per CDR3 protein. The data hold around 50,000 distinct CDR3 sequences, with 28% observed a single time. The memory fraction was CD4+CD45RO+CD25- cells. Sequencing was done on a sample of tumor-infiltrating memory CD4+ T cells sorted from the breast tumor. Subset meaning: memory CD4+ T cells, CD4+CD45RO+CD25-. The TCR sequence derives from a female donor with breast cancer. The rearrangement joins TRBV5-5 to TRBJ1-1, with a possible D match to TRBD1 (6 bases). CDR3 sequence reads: CASSWFGQINTEAFF. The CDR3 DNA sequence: TGTGCCAGCAGCTGGTTCGGACAGATTAACACTGAAGCTTTCTTT.